The sequence of this TCR beta chain was determined in a study of beta chain features in type 1 diabetes. Study as a whole: Patient and healthy donor groups were alike in age, gender and cell yields.

Expressed TCRB transcripts were sequenced, since all the RNA that had been isolated was reverse transcribed. Profiling relied on immunoSEQ multiplex PCR, and the TCRdb table lists in-frame clones only, not all of them. The sample has hundreds of thousands of clones, around 68% seen once. The CDR3 runs 14 residues. The V end lost 1 base, the J end lost 3 bases, and 13 bases lay between the germline ends. Germline V lookup: CDR1 SQVTM, CDR2 ANQGSEA. The sequenced material came from naive CD4+ T cells from blood. This sequence joins TRBV29-1 and TRBJ2-7; D perhaps matches TRBD2 (7 bases). This TCR was sampled from a man aged 25-40 years in good health. The DNA for the CDR3 is TGCAGCGTTGAAGCCTCCGGGGGGCTCTACGAGCAGTACTTC. Translating it yields CSVEASGGLYEQYF.